The 19 T cell receptor beta chains below come from one sample, sequenced in a study of identical twins. Using its own MiXCR run on the 5' RACE reads, TCRdb lists one record per CDR3 protein. The sample lists about 700,000 distinct CDR3 sequences, 5.5% to 6.5% occurring once. Material: naive T cells sorted from blood. Source of these receptors: a man aged 18 to 29 in good health.

This clonotype came up a few times. The chain carries TRBV7-8 and TRBJ2-1, with 12 bases fitting TRBD2. Germline V lookup: CDR1 SGHVS, CDR2 FQNEAQ. The CDR3 runs 18 residues. Unmatched junction bases numbered 16, after V lost 4 bases and J lost 9 bases. The CDR3 is CASSSKGALAGGPGEQFF. DNA for the CDR3: TGTGCCAGCAGCTCGAAGGGGGCCCTAGCGGGAGGGCCGGGTGAGCAGTTCTTC.

This clonotype showed up just a few times. The chain is built from TRBV15 and TRBJ2-1, with 9 bases that match TRBD1. The V and J ends lost 5 bases and 2 bases, in that order; junction bases with no gene match: 13. The CDR3 loop spans 18 amino acids. From germline, CDR1 is LNHNV and CDR2 YYDKDF (reference sequence). CDR3 residues: CATSVYPRGQGTYNEQFF. CDR3 DNA sequence: TGTGCCACCAGCGTTTACCCAAGGGGACAGGGAACCTACAATGAGCAGTTCTTC.

The rearrangement joins TRBV12-3 or TRBV12-4 to TRBJ1-2; D not certain. V lost 6 bases and J lost 7, with 12 bases in between. This CDR3 spans 12 amino acids. The CDR3: CASSPGAVGYTF. CDR3 coding DNA: TGTGCCAGCAGCCCCGGCGCGGTTGGCTACACCTTC.

CDR3 DNA: TGTGCCAGCGAGGACAGGTCGAACACCGGGGAGCTGTTTTTT. The encoded protein is CASEDRSNTGELFF. This chain links TRBV7-8 with TRBJ2-2; 7 bases match TRBD1. The length of the CDR3 is 14 residues. Per the germline V gene, CDR1 is SGHVS and CDR2 is FQNEAQ. The ends lost 8 bases at V and 0 bases at J; junction bases unmatched: 3.

The chain combines TRBV7-3 with TRBJ2-1; 10 bases are a match to TRBD2. V shed 4 bases and J 6 bases; nucleotides not matched to a gene: 12. The CDR3 loop spans 17 amino acids. In germline, CDR1 is SGHTA, CDR2 FQGTGA. DNA of the CDR3: TGTGCCAGCAGCTCCTCCGCTAGCGGGAGAGGGGTCAATGAGCAGTTCTTC. Amino acids: CASSSSASGRGVNEQFF.

The CDR3 region has the DNA TGTGCCAGCAGACCCGTTTGGTTGGACAGGGGAGATGAAAAACTGTTTTTT. This translates into CASRPVWLDRGDEKLFF. The V call is TRBV12-3 or TRBV12-4, the J call TRBJ1-4; 9 nucleotides line up with TRBD1. CDR3 size: 17 residues. The V and J ends lost 6 bases and 6 bases, in that order; junction bases with no gene match: 14.

This clonotype occurred many times. The CDR3 bases are TGTGCCTGGAGTCCTCAGGGGGCCAAAAACATTCAGTACTTC. This sequence encodes CAWSPQGAKNIQYF. V usage is TRBV30 and J usage is TRBJ2-4, with D possibly being TRBD1 (6 bases). The V and J ends lost 2 bases and 1 base respectively, with 9 bases between them. Germline values: CDR1 GTSNPN, CDR2 SVGIG (reference sequence). The CDR3 has 14 residues. Based on the CDR3 plus reference TRBV30 and TRBJ2-4, the full variable domain is SQTIHQWPATLVQPVGSPLSLECTVEGTSNPNLYWYRQAAGRGLQLLFYSVGIGQISSEVPQNLSASRPQDRQFILSSKKLLLSDSGFYLCAWSPQGAKNIQYFGAGTRLSVL.

This clonotype was seen a handful of times. The V call is TRBV5-5, the J call TRBJ1-1; D is unresolved. The germline gives CDR1 SGHKS, CDR2 YYEKEE (reference sequence). The CDR3 contains 13 residues. V lost 0 bases and J lost 7, with 10 bases in between. The DNA for the CDR3 is TGTGCCAGCAGCTTGGCCGCAGGAATTGAAGCTTTCTTT. Amino acids: CASSLAAGIEAFF.

The sample holds many counts of this clonotype. The gene calls are TRBV11-2 and TRBJ2-3; no reliable D call. Germline V gives CDR1 SGHAT, CDR2 FQNNGV. V was shortened by 3 bases and J by 5 bases, with 6 bases between the two germline ends. The CDR3 has 12 amino acids. The CDR3 region has the DNA TGTGCCAGCAGCTTCGCCTTAGATACGCAGTATTTT. Amino acids: CASSFALDTQYF.

This chain connects TRBV27 to TRBJ1-5, with 7 bases that match TRBD1. Germline-derived CDR1 and CDR2 are MNHEY and SMNVEV (reference sequence). V dropped 6 bases and J dropped 3; count of bases not matched to a gene: 5. The CDR3 totals 14 residues. DNA of the CDR3: TGTGCCAGCAGCCCGGACAGGCACAATCAGCCCCAGCATTTT. It codes for CASSPDRHNQPQHF.

The chain employs TRBV12-5 and TRBJ2-6; D uncertain. Germline V gene lookup returns CDR1 LGHNT and CDR2 FRNRAP. Trimming cost V 9 bases and J 0 bases, with 6 bases left between them. The CDR3 is made up of 13 amino acids. The CDR3 spells CASCSSGANVLTF. As DNA, the CDR3 is TGTGCTAGCTGTAGCTCTGGGGCCAACGTCCTGACTTTC.

This clonotype was seen a few times. The genes are TRBV6-1 and TRBJ2-7, with D possibly TRBD2 on 6 matching bases. CDR1 and CDR2 (germline): MNHNS, SASEGT. The germline V and J ends were trimmed by 6 bases and 3 bases, with 15 bases remaining between them. The CDR3 consists of 14 residues. CDR3 nucleotides: TGTGCCAGCAGAACTCCGGGACTCTTCTACGAGCAGTACTTC. Encoded protein: CASRTPGLFYEQYF.

This chain links TRBV27 with TRBJ1-3; D gene unclear. This CDR3 is 13 amino acids long. Germline-derived CDR1 and CDR2 are MNHEY and SMNVEV (reference sequence). V lost 6 bases, J lost 10 bases, and 16 bases lay in between. CDR3 sequence reads: CASREWTVGTIYF. CDR3 nucleotides: TGTGCCAGCAGAGAGTGGACGGTGGGGACCATATATTTT.

At least ten counts were recorded for this clonotype. V and J are TRBV15 and TRBJ2-1, with 11 bases identical to TRBD2. V was clipped by 1 base and J by 15 bases; unmatched bases: 11. Germline CDR1 LNHNV, CDR2 YYDKDF (reference sequence). The CDR3 is 15 residues long. The CDR3 spells CATSRGSTSGSPVFF. CDR3 sequence (DNA): TGTGCCACCAGCAGAGGTAGTACTAGCGGGAGCCCGGTGTTCTTC.

This clonotype has more than one count but fewer than ten. One end of the junction is discordant with germline, which a read error may explain. The rearrangement uses TRBV7-2 and TRBJ2-5, with D perhaps matching TRBD1 (6 bases). Looked up from germline, CDR1 is SGHTA and CDR2 is FQGNSA. The CDR3 is made up of 14 amino acids. CDR3 DNA: TGTGCCAGCAGCTATAACCTACAACAGGGCTGGCGGGTCTTC. Its protein product is CASSYNLQQGWRVF.

This clonotype was seen once. The chain carries TRBV25-1 and TRBJ2-3, with 10 bases aligning to TRBD2. The CDR3 loop spans 16 amino acids. Germline lookup yields CDR1 MGHDK and CDR2 SYGVNS. After removal of 4 bases from V and 4 bases from J, the junction contained 8 bases not matched to a gene. In DNA form, the CDR3 reads TGTGCCAGCAGTGCCATAGCGGGGGGTATACCAGATACGCAGTATTTT. Protein product: CASSAIAGGIPDTQYF.

The CDR3 is CSVEARQATAEDEQYF. As DNA, the CDR3 is TGCAGCGTTGAAGCTCGGCAGGCGACCGCTGAGGACGAGCAGTACTTC. The chain carries TRBV29-1 and TRBJ2-7, with D uncertain. Trimming took off 1 base at V and 5 bases at J, with 21 bases between the two ends. Germline V gene lookup returns CDR1 SQVTM and CDR2 ANQGSEA. The CDR3 runs 16 residues.

Many counts were recorded for this clonotype. The chain uses TRBV12-3 or TRBV12-4 and TRBJ2-3, with 8 bases identical to TRBD2. The CDR3 runs 14 residues. V lost 2 bases to trimming and J lost 5 bases; unmatched junction nucleotides: 3. CDR3 DNA: TGTGCCAGCAGTTTACGGGGGGGGGGAGATACGCAGTATTTT. This codes for CASSLRGGGDTQYF.

This clonotype has a handful of counts. The chain couples TRBV5-1 to TRBJ2-7; a possible D gene is TRBD1 (6 bases). CDR3 length equals 15 residues. Germline loops: CDR1 SGHRS, CDR2 YFSETQ. V lost 4 bases, J lost 0 bases, and 14 bases lay in between. Written as DNA, the CDR3 is TGCGCCAGCAGCCAACGGACCAGGGGCTCCTACGAGCAGTACTTC. Its translation: CASSQRTRGSYEQYF.